This T cell receptor (beta chain) originates from a study of blood T cell repertoires in COVID-19. TCRdb's copy holds only in-frame clones and misses some; the assay was immunoSEQ multiplex PCR. The data hold 450,000 or so clones, with roughly nine tenths observed a single time. This CDR3 comprises 13 residues. From germline, CDR1 is SEHNR and CDR2 FQNEAQ (reference sequence). Deletions cut 4 bases from V and 4 bases from J, with 7 bases between. Sample: peripheral blood. The receptor was isolated from a man aged 18 to 29 with COVID-19, enrolled during active disease. This rearrangement joins TRBV7-9 to TRBJ2-2; possibly TRBD1 for D (5 bases). The CDR3 spells CASSSDSTGELFF. The CDR3 DNA sequence: TGTGCCAGCAGCTCAGACAGCACCGGGGAGCTGTTTTTT.